The rows below give T cell receptor beta chains drawn from one sample of a study of cytomegalovirus exposure and HLA in healthy donors. Produced via immunoSEQ multiplex PCR; TCRdb's table is partial and in-frame only. The table includes 70,000 or so clones, roughly four fifths detected once. Sample: PBMCs. The receptors originated from a man aged 18 to 29 in good health and CMV-seronegative. CDR3s include the opening cysteine and the closing phenylalanine or tryptophan. Fields, in order: V gene, clone size, J gene, D gene, CDR3 protein, CDR3 DNA. The D gene is left open where the match is weak. Clone size appears in some rows only: once, few, many, or a class for an expanded clone.

V: TRBV28; size: few; J: TRBJ2-7; D: NA; CDR3: CASNLGGSSYEQYF; DNA: TGTGCCAGCAACCTCGGAGGGAGCTCCTACGAGCAGTACTTC
V: TRBV5-6; size: NA; J: TRBJ1-2; D: TRBD1; CDR3: CASSSGTGGFSYGYTF; DNA: TGTGCCAGCAGCTCCGGGACAGGGGGTTTTTCCTATGGCTACACCTTC
V: TRBV7-3; size: NA; J: TRBJ2-7; D: TRBD1; CDR3: CASSPIAGTGTYEQYF; DNA: TGTGCCAGCAGCCCGATAGCCGGGACAGGGACCTACGAGCAGTACTTC
V: TRBV7-8; size: NA; J: TRBJ1-6; D: TRBD1; CDR3: CASSSGVGGRSPLHF; DNA: TGTGCCAGCTCCTCTGGGGTAGGGGGCCGGTCACCCCTCCACTTT
V: TRBV4-1; size: NA; J: TRBJ1-2; D: TRBD1; CDR3: CASSQTGGYGYTF; DNA: TGCGCCAGCAGCCAGACAGGGGGTTATGGCTACACCTTC
V: TRBV30; size: NA; J: TRBJ2-1; D: TRBD1; CDR3: CACIGGFDNEQFF; DNA: TGTGCCTGCATAGGGGGCTTTGACAATGAGCAGTTCTTC
V: TRBV20-1; size: NA; J: TRBJ2-7; D: NA; CDR3: CSARDREDGYF; DNA: TGCAGTGCTAGAGATAGGGAGGATGGGTACTTC
V: TRBV9; size: NA; J: TRBJ2-2; D: TRBD2; CDR3: CASSKRLAGEGELFF; DNA: TGTGCCAGCAGCAAACGACTAGCGGGAGAAGGGGAGCTGTTTTTT
V: TRBV5-4; size: NA; J: TRBJ2-7; D: NA; CDR3: CASSARGMGYEQYF; DNA: TGTGCCAGCAGCGCTAGGGGGATGGGCTACGAGCAGTACTTC
V: TRBV2; size: once; J: TRBJ2-2; D: TRBD2; CDR3: CASSEVRLAGGNTGELFF; DNA: TGTGCCAGCAGTGAAGTTCGGCTAGCGGGAGGGAACACCGGGGAGCTGTTTTTT
V: TRBV4-1; size: NA; J: TRBJ1-1; D: TRBD1; CDR3: CASSSRGTNTEAFF; DNA: TGCGCCAGCAGTAGCAGGGGGACCAACACTGAAGCTTTCTTT
V: TRBV27; size: NA; J: TRBJ2-4; D: NA; CDR3: CASSLQGAKNIQYF; DNA: TGTGCCAGCAGTTTACAGGGGGCCAAAAACATTCAGTACTTC
V: TRBV6-4; size: NA; J: TRBJ2-2; D: NA; CDR3: CASSPEGAGFGELFF; DNA: TGTGCCAGCAGCCCGGAGGGAGCAGGGTTCGGGGAGCTGTTTTTT
V: TRBV5-6; size: NA; J: TRBJ2-6; D: NA; CDR3: CASSSLSLSSGANVLTF; DNA: TGTGCCAGCAGCTCCCTTAGTCTTAGCTCTGGGGCCAACGTCCTGACTTTC
V: TRBV19; size: NA; J: TRBJ2-2; D: TRBD1; CDR3: CATRPAGQANTGELFF; DNA: TGTGCCACGAGACCGGCGGGACAGGCGAACACCGGGGAGCTGTTTTTT
V: TRBV2; size: NA; J: TRBJ1-2; D: TRBD1; CDR3: CASTIGQGGGYTF; DNA: TGTGCCAGCACCATAGGACAGGGTGGTGGCTACACCTTC
V: TRBV9; size: once; J: TRBJ1-1; D: NA; CDR3: CASSHNRDIASLNTEAFF; DNA: TGTGCCAGCAGCCACAACCGGGACATAGCAAGCTTGAACACTGAAGCTTTCTTT
V: TRBV7-8; size: NA; J: TRBJ2-5; D: TRBD1; CDR3: CASSLTGGRETQYF; DNA: TGTGCCAGCAGCCTCACAGGGGGCAGGGAGACCCAGTACTTC
V: TRBV30; size: NA; J: TRBJ1-1; D: NA; CDR3: CAWSVRQITEAFF; DNA: TGTGCCTGGAGTGTAAGACAGATCACTGAAGCTTTCTTT
V: TRBV5-1; size: NA; J: TRBJ2-2; D: NA; CDR3: CASSELTANTGELFF; DNA: TGCGCCAGCAGCGAGTTGACAGCTAACACCGGGGAGCTGTTTTTT
V: TRBV7-9; size: NA; J: TRBJ1-1; D: NA; CDR3: CASSPQGSNTEAFF; DNA: TGTGCCAGCAGCCCCCAGGGGTCGAACACTGAAGCTTTCTTT
V: TRBV28; size: once; J: TRBJ2-3; D: NA; CDR3: CASSFQGDTDTQYF; DNA: TGTGCCAGCAGTTTTCAGGGTGACACAGATACGCAGTATTTT